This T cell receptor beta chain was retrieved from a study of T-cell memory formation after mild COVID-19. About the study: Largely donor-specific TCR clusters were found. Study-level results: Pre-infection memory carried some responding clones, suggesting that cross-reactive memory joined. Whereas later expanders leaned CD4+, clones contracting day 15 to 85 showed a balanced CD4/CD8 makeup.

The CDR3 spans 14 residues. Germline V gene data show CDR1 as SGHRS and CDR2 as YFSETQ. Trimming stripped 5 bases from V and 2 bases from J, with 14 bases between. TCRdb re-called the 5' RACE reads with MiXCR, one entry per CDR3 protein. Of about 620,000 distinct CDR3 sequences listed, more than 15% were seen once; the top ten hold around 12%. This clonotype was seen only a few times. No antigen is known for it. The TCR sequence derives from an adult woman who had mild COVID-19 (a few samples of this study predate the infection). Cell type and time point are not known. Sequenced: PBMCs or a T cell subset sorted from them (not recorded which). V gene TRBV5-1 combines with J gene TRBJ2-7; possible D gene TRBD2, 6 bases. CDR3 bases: TGCGCCAGCAGGCCCGGGACTCCAGCCTACGAGCAGTACTTC. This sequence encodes CASRPGTPAYEQYF.